Listed below are T cell receptor beta chains from one sample, sequenced in a study of blood T cell repertoires in COVID-19. Some clones are missing from TCRdb's copy, which holds only in-frame ones; the method was immunoSEQ multiplex PCR. Of roughly 300,000 clones listed, about 88% are singletons. The sequenced sample consisted of peripheral blood. Receptor source: a human donor with COVID-19, enrolled during active disease. The donor label of this sample is uncertain. CDR3s include the opening cysteine and the closing phenylalanine or tryptophan. D genes are given only for firm matches. For some rows the clone size is stated as once, few or many, or as a class when expanded; others skip it.

>NA|TRBV7-3|NA|TRBJ2-3
CASSLEAGSTDTQYF
TGTGCCAGCAGCTTAGAGGCGGGGAGCACAGATACGCAGTATTTT
>NA|TRBV5-6|TRBD1|TRBJ2-1
CASSAGQGVREQFF
TGTGCCAGCAGCGCGGGACAGGGGGTCCGAGAGCAGTTCTTC
>few|TRBV5-3|TRBD1|TRBJ1-5
CARSRRVQGDNQPQHF
TGTGCCAGAAGCCGTAGGGTGCAGGGGGACAATCAGCCCCAGCATTTT
>NA|TRBV7-3|NA|TRBJ2-3
CASSQEVGSADTQYF
TGTGCCAGCAGCCAAGAAGTGGGTAGCGCCGATACGCAGTATTTT
>NA|TRBV5-1|TRBD2|TRBJ2-1
CASSLGAGVNNEQFF
TGCGCCAGCAGCTTGGGAGCGGGAGTAAACAATGAGCAGTTCTTC
>NA|TRBV29-1|NA|TRBJ2-1
CSYDENRGGNEQFF
TGCAGCTACGACGAAAACAGGGGAGGCAATGAGCAGTTCTTC
>NA|TRBV5-1|TRBD1|TRBJ2-5
CASSLLQGGQETQYF
TGCGCCAGCAGCTTACTACAGGGGGGACAAGAGACCCAGTACTTC
>NA|TRBV4-1|TRBD1|TRBJ2-3
CASSQGSGDRDTQYF
TGCGCCAGCAGCCAAGGCTCCGGGGACAGAGATACGCAGTATTTT
>NA|TRBV19|TRBD2|TRBJ2-7
CASRSGGLGYEQYF
TGTGCCAGTAGATCCGGCGGACTAGGATACGAGCAGTACTTC
>NA|TRBV18|TRBD1|TRBJ1-2
CASSPGTGGADYGYTF
TGTGCCAGCTCACCAGGGACAGGGGGCGCCGACTATGGCTACACCTTC
>NA|TRBV14|TRBD1|TRBJ1-1
CASARGRNTEAFF
TGTGCCAGCGCCAGGGGGCGGAACACTGAAGCTTTCTTT
>few|TRBV25-1|TRBD1|TRBJ1-4
CASRPGQAGEKLFF
TGTGCCAGCAGGCCCGGACAGGCGGGTGAAAAACTGTTTTTT
>NA|TRBV25-1|TRBD2|TRBJ2-1
CASSDPQQGGKNEQFF
TGTGCCAGCAGTGACCCTCAGCAGGGAGGGAAGAATGAGCAGTTCTTC
>NA|TRBV4-1|TRBD2|TRBJ2-1
CASSQERGGYNEQFF
TGCGCCAGCAGCCAAGAACGGGGAGGGTACAATGAGCAGTTCTTC
>NA|TRBV30|NA|TRBJ2-1
CAWSLGQKYNEQFF
TGTGCCTGGAGCCTGGGGCAGAAGTACAATGAGCAGTTCTTC
>many|TRBV28|NA|TRBJ1-5
CASSFAQNQPQHF
TGTGCCAGCAGTTTCGCCCAGAATCAGCCCCAGCATTTT
>NA|TRBV20-1|NA|TRBJ2-5
CSAILQETQYF
TGCAGTGCTATTCTCCAAGAGACCCAGTACTTC
>NA|TRBV3-1/TRBV3-2|TRBD1|TRBJ2-7
CASSQEALRDRAYEQYF
TGTGCCAGCAGCCAAGAGGCTCTCAGGGACAGGGCCTACGAGCAGTACTTC
>NA|TRBV9|NA|TRBJ1-3
CASSVAIRGSGNTIYF
TGTGCCAGCAGCGTAGCAATCAGGGGCTCTGGAAACACCATATATTTT
>NA|TRBV6-2/TRBV6-3|NA|TRBJ2-7
CASSSPGSVADYEQYF
TGTGCCAGCAGTTCGCCAGGGTCGGTAGCGGACTACGAGCAGTACTTC
>NA|TRBV14|NA|TRBJ2-7
CASSPGRGRAGSYEQYF
TGTGCCAGCAGCCCGGGTCGCGGCAGGGCCGGCTCCTACGAGCAGTACTTC
>NA|TRBV6-5|NA|TRBJ1-1
CASIFTGGEAFF
TGTGCCAGCATCTTCACGGGGGGTGAAGCTTTCTTT
>once|TRBV20-1|NA|TRBJ1-1
CRGDSNTEAFF
TGCAGAGGCGACAGTAACACTGAAGCTTTCTTT
>NA|TRBV28|TRBD2|TRBJ2-7
CASSLRGRAPYEQYF
TGTGCCAGCAGTTTACGCGGGAGGGCCCCCTACGAGCAGTACTTC
>NA|TRBV9|NA|TRBJ2-3
CASSRTGVSTDTQYF
TGTGCCAGCAGCCGTACCGGGGTCAGCACAGATACGCAGTATTTT
>NA|TRBV6-5|NA|TRBJ1-2
CASRRQVTNYGYTF
TGTGCCAGCAGAAGACAGGTGACCAACTATGGCTACACCTTC
>NA|TRBV9|NA|TRBJ1-1
CASSLLTQGSTEAFF
TGTGCCAGCAGCCTTCTAACCCAGGGGAGCACTGAAGCTTTCTTT
>NA|TRBV7-3|NA|TRBJ2-1
CASSPQGPAYNEQFF
TGTGCCAGCAGCCCCCAGGGCCCGGCCTACAATGAGCAGTTCTTC
>NA|TRBV7-3|TRBD2|TRBJ2-1
CASSPTSGSYNEQFF
TGTGCCAGCAGCCCGACTAGCGGCTCCTACAATGAGCAGTTCTTC
>NA|TRBV2|TRBD1|TRBJ1-5
CASGTGINQPQHF
TGTGCCAGCGGGACAGGAATCAATCAGCCCCAGCATTTT
>NA|TRBV3-1/TRBV3-2|TRBD2|TRBJ2-2
CASSQSGRAEINTGELFF
TGTGCCAGCAGCCAAAGCGGGAGGGCCGAGATTAACACCGGGGAGCTGTTTTTT
>NA|TRBV5-1|TRBD2|TRBJ2-3
CASSFAAGALDTQYF
TGCGCCAGCAGCTTCGCGGCGGGAGCTCTAGATACGCAGTATTTT
>NA|TRBV11-2|NA|TRBJ2-5
CASSLTPGQETQYF
TGTGCCAGCAGCTTAACACCAGGTCAAGAGACCCAGTACTTC
>NA|TRBV3-1/TRBV3-2|TRBD1|TRBJ1-4
CASSPGQGAGGEKLFF
TGTGCCAGCAGCCCCGGACAGGGGGCCGGGGGTGAAAAACTGTTTTTT
>few|TRBV19|TRBD2|TRBJ2-4
CASSIPGGPNIQYF
TGTGCCAGTAGTATTCCGGGAGGGCCCAACATTCAGTACTTC
>NA|TRBV19|NA|TRBJ1-5
CASMARRGIISNQPQHF
TGTGCCAGCATGGCGAGAAGGGGAATAATTAGCAATCAGCCCCAGCATTTT
>NA|TRBV28|NA|TRBJ2-1
CASSRIQGYNNEQFF
TGTGCCAGCAGTAGGATCCAGGGGTACAACAATGAGCAGTTCTTC
>NA|TRBV5-4|TRBD2|TRBJ2-7
CASSFRTSGIYEQYF
TGTGCCAGCAGCTTCCGGACTAGCGGGATCTACGAGCAGTACTTC
>NA|TRBV28|TRBD2|TRBJ2-7
CASRAPGLAVSLSYEQYF
TGTGCCAGCAGGGCTCCGGGACTAGCGGTTTCGCTTTCCTACGAGCAGTACTTC
>NA|TRBV19|NA|TRBJ1-5
CASSTRDRQPQHF
TGTGCCAGTAGTACTCGTGACAGGCAGCCCCAGCATTTT
>NA|TRBV19|NA|TRBJ2-7
CASTTGRLPPYEQYF
TGTGCCAGTACCACCGGGAGACTGCCACCCTACGAGCAGTACTTC